This TCR beta chain is drawn from a study of metastatic and nonmetastatic thyroid tumors. Study-level background: From malignant and benign thyroid patients, repertoires in blood and in tumor or nodule tissue were compared.

Comments on this clone: Antigen specificity is unknown.

Study-wide findings and caveats: Within blood and tumor, benign nodules reportedly had significantly lower TCR beta diversity than malignant thyroid tumors did.

V shed 7 bases and J shed 0 bases, with 10 bases lying between them. From germline, CDR1 is SGHRS and CDR2 YFSETQ. CDR3 length: 14 residues. All patients reached thyroid surgery having received no treatment beforehand. Original data processing: A papillary thyroid cancer distant-metastasis classifier was built from CDR3 differences across clinicopathological groups. Via MiXCR, TCRdb re-called the PCR reads. In this record, the V and J calls reflect TCRdb's handling and not the investigators' own analysis. Of under 20,000 clones listed, about 30% are singletons. The sample was adjacent normal tissue. This TCR derives from a female donor with papillary thyroid cancer or a benign thyroid nodule (not recorded which). Some clones in this sample may be carry-over from other donors' samples. V is TRBV5-1 and J is TRBJ2-2; D possibly corresponds to TRBD1 (5 bases). The CDR3 DNA reads TGCGCCAGCGCGGACATTTCGAACACCGGGGAGCTGTTTTTT. As protein: CASADISNTGELFF.